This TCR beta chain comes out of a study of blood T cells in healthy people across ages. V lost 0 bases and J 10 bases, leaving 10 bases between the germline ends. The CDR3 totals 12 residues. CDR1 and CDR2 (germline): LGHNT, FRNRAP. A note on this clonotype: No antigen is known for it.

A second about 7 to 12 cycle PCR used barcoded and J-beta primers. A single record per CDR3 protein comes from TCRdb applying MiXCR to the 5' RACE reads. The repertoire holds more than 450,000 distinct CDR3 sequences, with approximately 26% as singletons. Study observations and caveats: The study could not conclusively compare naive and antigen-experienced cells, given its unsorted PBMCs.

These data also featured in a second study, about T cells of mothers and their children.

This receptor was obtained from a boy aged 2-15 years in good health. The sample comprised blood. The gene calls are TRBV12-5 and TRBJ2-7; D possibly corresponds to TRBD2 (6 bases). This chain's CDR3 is CASGLVPGGQYF. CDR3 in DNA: TGTGCTAGTGGTTTGGTACCCGGGGGACAGTACTTC.